This is a list of T cell receptor beta chains from one sample in a study of T-cell reconstitution after alpha-beta-depleted transplantation in children. TCRdb independently ran MiXCR on the PCR reads; one entry per CDR3 protein. The table has about 580,000 distinct CDR3 sequences, approximately 30% seen once. Specimen: PBMCs, collected before TCRalphabeta/CD19-depleted stem cell transplant. The receptors were sampled from a boy in the first two years of life with Wiskott-Aldrich syndrome, due to receive a stem cell transplant. Each CDR3 is given with its conserved first and last residue. A D gene is named only where the DNA matches it firmly. Size tells how often a clone was seen (once, few, many) or the class of an expanded clone, and some rows leave it out.

clone_size j_call d_call v_call cdr3_nt cdr3_aa
NA TRBJ2-1 TRBD2 TRBV10-2 TGCGCCAGCAGTAGCCCCTTTGGGCGGGAGACGAACAATGAGCAGTTCTTC CASSSPFGRETNNEQFF
many TRBJ2-3 NA TRBV20-1 TGCAGTGCTAGAGATCAGGGTGCAGATACGCAGTATTTT CSARDQGADTQYF
few TRBJ1-2 NA TRBV5-1 TGCGCCAGCAGCGGTGACGGATTTAACTATGGCTACACCTTC CASSGDGFNYGYTF
NA TRBJ1-3 NA TRBV30 TGTGCCTGGAGTAGAGCCGAGGCTGGAAACACCATATATTTT CAWSRAEAGNTIYF
NA TRBJ2-1 TRBD2 TRBV11-1 TGTGCCAGCAGCCCCAGGACTAGCGGGAGTGATGAGCAGTTCTTC CASSPRTSGSDEQFF
NA TRBJ2-3 TRBD2 TRBV27 TGTGCCAGCTGGACTAGCGGGAGAGGGACAGATACGCAGTATTTT CASWTSGRGTDTQYF
NA TRBJ1-1 TRBD1 TRBV20-1 TGCAGTGCTCGCCGGGACAGTAACACTGAAGCTTTCTTT CSARRDSNTEAFF
few TRBJ2-1 NA TRBV5-1 TGCGCCAGCACGGGAGTAAGTCCTAATGAGCAGTTCTTC CASTGVSPNEQFF
once TRBJ2-7 TRBD1 TRBV29-1 TGCAGCGTTCGGGGACAGGCCTACGAGCAGTACTTC CSVRGQAYEQYF
few TRBJ2-1 TRBD2 TRBV5-1 TGCGCCAGCAGCACCGGGACTAGATCCTACAATGAGCAGTTCTTC CASSTGTRSYNEQFF
NA TRBJ2-7 NA TRBV5-1 TGCGCCAGCAGCTTGGGTAGCGGATCGGTCGAGCAGTACTTC CASSLGSGSVEQYF
few TRBJ2-1 TRBD2 TRBV12-3/TRBV12-4 TGTGCCAGCAGTTTCAGGGGGACTAGCGCGTACAATGAGCAGTTCTTC CASSFRGTSAYNEQFF
NA TRBJ2-1 NA TRBV24-1 TGTGCCACCAGTGACAGGGACGCAAATTACAATGAGCAGTTCTTC CATSDRDANYNEQFF
few TRBJ2-7 TRBD2 TRBV28 TGTGCCAGCAGTTACAGCGGGAGAGGAATCCACGAGCAGTACTTC CASSYSGRGIHEQYF
NA TRBJ2-2 TRBD1 TRBV5-1 TGCGCCAGCAGCCCCCGGACAGGGGGGCCCGGGGAGCTGTTTTTT CASSPRTGGPGELFF
few TRBJ2-1 NA TRBV19 TGTGCCAGTAGTATCGGACGGGAGAGGAATGAGCAGTTCTTC CASSIGRERNEQFF
few TRBJ1-3 TRBD1 TRBV5-1 TGCGCCAGCAGCGGGCTTAATACAGGGGAATCGGCTGGAAACACCATATATTTT CASSGLNTGESAGNTIYF
many TRBJ2-7 NA TRBV5-1 TGTGCCAGCAGCTTAGGTCTAGACTACGAGCAGTACTTC CASSLGLDYEQYF
NA TRBJ2-3 TRBD2 TRBV7-2 TGTGCCAGCAGCTTAGCAGTGCCGGGAGGTGTCACAGATACGCAGTATTTT CASSLAVPGGVTDTQYF
NA TRBJ2-3 TRBD2 TRBV5-1 TGCGCCAGCAGCTTGGACCCGTGGCTAGCGGGTACAGATACGCAGTATTTT CASSLDPWLAGTDTQYF